Ten or more counts support the clone carrying this TCR beta chain. Its antigen is currently unknown. This record belongs to a study of regulatory T cells in long-lasting Graves disease. The study's findings and limits: Comparison showed that persistent patients shared more public clonotypes (around 3,000) than new patients (966).

TCR beta libraries were built with iRepertoire HTBI primers and Arm-PCR of CDR3 regions. MiXCR was run by TCRdb on the multiplex PCR reads, yielding one entry per CDR3 protein. The data show over 350,000 distinct CDR3 sequences, 14% to 15% seen once. This sample's time point: newly diagnosed GD, antithyroid drugs for less than 3 months. PBMCs were the source of the RNA used for TCR sequencing. Per American Thyroid Association guidelines, Graves' disease was diagnosed. This sample also belongs to another study, concerning T cells in Graves' hyperthyroidism and ophthalmopathy. That work contributes: The model predicted ophthalmopathy a median roughly six months before onset.

The receptor was isolated from a middle-aged woman with Graves disease. The source was peripheral blood mononuclear cells (PBMCs), collected at new diagnosis, from a patient treated with antithyroid drugs.

CDR3 bases: TGTGCCAGCAGTTTACGGTGGACAGATACGCAGTATTTT. Translated, it gives CASSLRWTDTQYF. The rearrangement uses TRBV28 and TRBJ2-3; D uncertain. The V gene lost 2 bases and the J gene lost 3 bases, with 6 bases spanning the gap. CDR1 and CDR2 from the germline V gene are MDHEN and SYDVKM. The CDR3 totals 13 residues.